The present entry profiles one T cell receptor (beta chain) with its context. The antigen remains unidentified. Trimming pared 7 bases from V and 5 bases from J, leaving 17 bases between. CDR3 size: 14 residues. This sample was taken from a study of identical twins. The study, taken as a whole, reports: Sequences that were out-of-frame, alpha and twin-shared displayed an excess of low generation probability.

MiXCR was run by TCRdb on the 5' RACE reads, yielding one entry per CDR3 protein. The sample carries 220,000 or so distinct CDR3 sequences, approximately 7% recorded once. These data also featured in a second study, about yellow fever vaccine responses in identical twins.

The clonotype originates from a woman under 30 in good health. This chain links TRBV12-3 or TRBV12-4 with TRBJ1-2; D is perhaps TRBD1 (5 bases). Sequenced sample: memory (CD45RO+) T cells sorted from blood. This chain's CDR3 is CASTLKGQKYGYTF. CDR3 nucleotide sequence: TGTGCCAGCACCCTCAAGGGGCAGAAATATGGCTACACCTTC.